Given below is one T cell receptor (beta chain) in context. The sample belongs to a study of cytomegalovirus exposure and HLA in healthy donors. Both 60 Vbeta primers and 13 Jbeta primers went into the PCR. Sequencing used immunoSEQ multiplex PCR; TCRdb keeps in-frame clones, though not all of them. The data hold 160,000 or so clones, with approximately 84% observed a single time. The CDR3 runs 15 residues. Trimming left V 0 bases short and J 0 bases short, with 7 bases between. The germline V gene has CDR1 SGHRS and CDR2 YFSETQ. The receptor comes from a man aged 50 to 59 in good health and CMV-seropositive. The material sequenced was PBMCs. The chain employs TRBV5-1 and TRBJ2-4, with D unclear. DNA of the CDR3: TGCGCCAGCAGCTTGGACAGCCCAGCCAAAAACATTCAGTACTTC. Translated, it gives CASSLDSPAKNIQYF.